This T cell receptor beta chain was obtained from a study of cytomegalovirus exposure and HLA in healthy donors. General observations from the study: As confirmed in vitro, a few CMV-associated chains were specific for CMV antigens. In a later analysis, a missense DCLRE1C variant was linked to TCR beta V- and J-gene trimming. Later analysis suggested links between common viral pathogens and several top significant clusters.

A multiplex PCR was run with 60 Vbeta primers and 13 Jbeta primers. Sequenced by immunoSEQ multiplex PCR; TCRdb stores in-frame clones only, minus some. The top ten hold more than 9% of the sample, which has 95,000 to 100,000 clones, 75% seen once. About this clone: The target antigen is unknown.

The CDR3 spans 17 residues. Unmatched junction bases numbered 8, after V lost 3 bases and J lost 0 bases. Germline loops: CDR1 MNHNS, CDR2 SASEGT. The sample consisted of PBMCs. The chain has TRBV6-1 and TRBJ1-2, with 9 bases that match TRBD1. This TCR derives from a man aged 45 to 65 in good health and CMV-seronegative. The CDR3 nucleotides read TGTGCCAGCAGTGACCCGGGACAGGGCAAAGCTAACTATGGCTACACCTTC. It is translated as CASSDPGQGKANYGYTF.